A selection of T cell receptor beta chains follows, all from one sample in a study of Graves' ophthalmopathy and Graves' hyperthyroidism. TCRdb called the multiplex PCR reads again in MiXCR, with one record for every CDR3 protein. The data show over a million distinct CDR3 sequences, approximately 35% seen once. Source material: peripheral blood or thyroid tissue (not recorded which). All receptors come from an adult man with Graves' hyperthyroidism. Each CDR3 is given with its conserved first and last residue. D genes are given only for firm matches. The size entry is marked missing in some rows and otherwise reads once, few, many or a size class.

J: TRBJ1-5
length: 13
V: TRBV19
D: NA
size: NA
CDR3: CASSTGADQPQHF
DNA: TGTGCCAGTAGTACAGGGGCCGATCAGCCCCAGCATTTT

J: TRBJ1-5
length: 13
V: TRBV4-2
D: NA
size: many
CDR3: CASSQGLEGPQHF
DNA: TGTGCCAGCAGCCAAGGGTTGGAAGGGCCCCAGCATTTT

J: TRBJ2-5
length: 14
V: TRBV7-2
D: NA
size: NA
CDR3: CASSLGSNLGTQYF
DNA: TGTGCCAGCAGCTTAGGTAGTAACCTTGGGACCCAGTACTTC

J: TRBJ2-7
length: 17
V: TRBV11-2
D: TRBD2
size: few
CDR3: CASSLVLPGTSRFEQYF
DNA: TGTGCCAGCAGCTTAGTCCTGCCCGGGACTAGCCGGTTCGAGCAGTACTTC

J: TRBJ2-7
length: 14
V: TRBV5-1
D: NA
size: many
CDR3: CASSLGQSEGEQYF
DNA: TGCGCCAGCAGCTTGGGCCAAAGCGAGGGCGAGCAGTACTTC

J: TRBJ1-6
length: 15
V: TRBV6-2/TRBV6-3
D: NA
size: NA
CDR3: CASSARDGGHSPLHF
DNA: TGTGCCAGCAGTGCCCGGGACGGCGGACATTCACCCCTCCACTTT

J: TRBJ1-2
length: 12
V: TRBV29-1
D: TRBD1
size: NA
CDR3: CSVGQGLYGYTF
DNA: TGCAGCGTTGGACAGGGACTCTATGGTTACACCTTC

J: TRBJ2-7
length: 15
V: TRBV9
D: TRBD2
size: NA
CDR3: CASSVESGRVDEQYF
DNA: TGTGCCAGCAGCGTAGAAAGCGGGAGGGTAGACGAGCAGTACTTC

J: TRBJ1-5
length: 14
V: TRBV27
D: NA
size: few
CDR3: CASSISGIGQPQHF
DNA: TGTGCCAGCAGTATCTCGGGGATAGGGCAGCCCCAGCATTTT

J: TRBJ1-5
length: 14
V: TRBV20-1
D: TRBD1
size: few
CDR3: CSARASGGAQPQHF
DNA: TGCAGTGCTAGAGCGTCAGGGGGGGCTCAGCCCCAGCATTTT

J: TRBJ2-2
length: 18
V: TRBV7-8
D: TRBD2
size: NA
CDR3: CASSAPPRGGGGTGELFF
DNA: TGTGCCAGCAGCGCCCCCCCACGGGGGGGAGGAGGCACCGGGGAGCTGTTTTTT

J: TRBJ2-5
length: 15
V: TRBV29-1
D: NA
size: many
CDR3: CSVEEKVGPRGTQYF
DNA: TGCAGCGTTGAAGAAAAGGTGGGCCCCCGGGGGACCCAGTACTTC

J: TRBJ1-2
length: 15
V: TRBV15
D: NA
size: NA
CDR3: CATSRDLGAADGYTF
DNA: TGTGCCACCAGCAGAGATTTGGGGGCTGCGGATGGCTACACCTTC

J: TRBJ1-2
length: 13
V: TRBV2
D: TRBD1
size: NA
CDR3: CARMDRASYGYTF
DNA: TGTGCCAGGATGGACAGGGCGTCTTATGGCTACACCTTC

J: TRBJ1-6
length: 17
V: TRBV25-1
D: TRBD1
size: NA
CDR3: CASSEPTQGERGSPLHF
DNA: TGTGCCAGCAGTGAACCGACACAGGGGGAACGGGGCTCACCCCTCCACTTT

J: TRBJ2-7
length: 12
V: TRBV20-1
D: NA
size: NA
CDR3: CSAPGSSYEQYF
DNA: TGCAGTGCTCCGGGGAGCTCCTACGAGCAGTACTTC

J: TRBJ1-5
length: 16
V: TRBV4-1
D: NA
size: many
CDR3: CASSQVLGASNQPQHF
DNA: TGCGCCAGCAGCCAAGTTCTGGGGGCCAGCAATCAGCCCCAGCATTTT

J: TRBJ1-1
length: 14
V: TRBV20-1
D: TRBD1
size: NA
CDR3: CSAARGRSDTEAFF
DNA: TGCAGTGCAGCCAGGGGGCGGTCGGATACTGAAGCTTTCTTT

J: TRBJ2-7
length: 13
V: TRBV29-1
D: TRBD1
size: many
CDR3: CSGGQGSSYEQYF
DNA: TGCAGCGGTGGACAGGGGAGCTCCTACGAGCAGTACTTC

J: TRBJ2-7
length: 15
V: TRBV7-9
D: TRBD1
size: few
CDR3: CASSIGQGRTYEQYF
DNA: TGTGCCAGCAGCATCGGACAGGGCCGAACCTACGAGCAGTACTTC

J: TRBJ2-2
length: 16
V: TRBV7-2
D: TRBD2
size: few
CDR3: CASSLSGGSGGGELFF
DNA: TGTGCCAGCAGCTTAAGCGGAGGATCGGGGGGCGGGGAGCTGTTTTTT

J: TRBJ2-2
length: 13
V: TRBV25-1
D: NA
size: NA
CDR3: CASAQEGAGELFF
DNA: TGTGCCAGCGCCCAAGAGGGAGCCGGGGAGCTGTTTTTT

J: TRBJ2-5
length: 15
V: TRBV28
D: NA
size: NA
CDR3: CASTRGGVLAETQYF
DNA: TGTGCCAGCACCCGCGGGGGCGTATTGGCAGAGACCCAGTACTTC

J: TRBJ2-7
length: 15
V: TRBV10-2
D: NA
size: NA
CDR3: CASSYSGQGSREQYF
DNA: TGTGCCAGCAGTTACTCGGGTCAGGGCTCCCGCGAGCAGTACTTC

J: TRBJ1-2
length: 14
V: TRBV29-1
D: TRBD1
size: NA
CDR3: CSALRGTGSVGYTF
DNA: TGCAGCGCCCTCCGAGGGACAGGGTCGGTTGGCTACACCTTC

J: TRBJ2-7
length: 16
V: TRBV10-2
D: TRBD2
size: many
CDR3: CASSAGLAGGSYEQYF
DNA: TGCGCCAGCAGTGCCGGACTAGCGGGGGGCTCCTACGAGCAGTACTTC

J: TRBJ2-3
length: 16
V: TRBV2
D: NA
size: NA
CDR3: CASSEALRGGLYTQYF
DNA: TGTGCCAGCAGTGAAGCTTTGAGGGGGGGCCTTTATACGCAGTATTTT

J: TRBJ1-2
length: 15
V: TRBV7-2
D: NA
size: NA
CDR3: CASSQVRGTNYGYTF
DNA: TGTGCCAGCAGCCAAGTGCGTGGCACTAACTATGGCTACACCTTC

J: TRBJ2-5
length: 16
V: TRBV28
D: TRBD2
size: NA
CDR3: CASSSGTSGDQETQYF
DNA: TGTGCCAGCAGTTCCGGGACTAGCGGGGACCAAGAGACCCAGTACTTC

J: TRBJ1-2
length: 11
V: TRBV28
D: NA
size: many
CDR3: CASSWSYGYTF
DNA: TGTGCCAGCAGTTGGTCCTATGGCTACACCTTC

J: TRBJ1-1
length: 13
V: TRBV25-1
D: NA
size: NA
CDR3: CASCRGVNTEAFF
DNA: TGTGCCAGCTGTAGGGGGGTGAACACTGAAGCTTTCTTT

J: TRBJ1-5
length: 13
V: TRBV5-6
D: NA
size: many
CDR3: CASSLSSAQPQHF
DNA: TGTGCCAGCAGCTTGTCTTCCGCGCAGCCCCAGCATTTT

J: TRBJ1-4
length: 15
V: TRBV19
D: NA
size: NA
CDR3: CASRDREKLMKNCFF
DNA: NA

J: TRBJ2-5
length: 16
V: TRBV12-3/TRBV12-4
D: TRBD2
size: NA
CDR3: CASSLNEGGRQETQYF
DNA: TGTGCCAGCAGTTTAAACGAGGGCGGGAGGCAAGAGACCCAGTACTTC

J: TRBJ1-4
length: 15
V: TRBV19
D: TRBD1
size: many
CDR3: CASRQGRLTNEKLFF
DNA: TGTGCCAGTCGACAGGGGCGGCTCACTAATGAAAAACTGTTTTTT

J: TRBJ2-2
length: 14
V: TRBV29-1
D: NA
size: NA
CDR3: CSVDLAGMPGELFF
DNA: TGCAGCGTTGACTTGGCGGGGATGCCCGGGGAGCTGTTTTTT

J: TRBJ1-1
length: 11
V: TRBV7-9
D: NA
size: NA
CDR3: CASSLMAEAFF
DNA: TGTGCCAGCAGTTTGATGGCTGAAGCTTTCTTT

J: TRBJ1-2
length: 12
V: TRBV6-5
D: NA
size: few
CDR3: CASSLPGVGYTF
DNA: TGTGCCAGCAGCCTACCAGGGGTCGGCTACACCTTC

J: TRBJ1-5
length: 17
V: TRBV10-3
D: TRBD1
size: many
CDR3: CAISDNDRDGYLQPQHF
DNA: TGTGCCATCAGCGATAACGACAGGGACGGCTACCTTCAGCCCCAGCATTTT

J: TRBJ2-1
length: 14
V: TRBV4-1
D: TRBD2
size: NA
CDR3: CASSPKAGGGEQFF
DNA: TGCGCCAGCAGCCCCAAGGCGGGAGGAGGTGAGCAGTTCTTC

J: TRBJ2-5
length: 16
V: TRBV7-9
D: NA
size: NA
CDR3: CASSSRGGGAQETQYF
DNA: TGTGCCAGCAGCTCCCGAGGGGGGGGAGCCCAAGAGACCCAGTACTTC

J: TRBJ2-2
length: 16
V: TRBV5-6
D: NA
size: NA
CDR3: CASSAPGRANTGELFF
DNA: TGTGCCAGCAGCGCACCGGGACGGGCGAACACCGGGGAGCTGTTTTTT

J: TRBJ2-5
length: 15
V: TRBV20-1
D: NA
size: NA
CDR3: CSAGSEKGWTETQYF
DNA: TGCAGTGCCGGCTCGGAGAAGGGGTGGACGGAGACCCAGTACTTC

J: TRBJ2-5
length: 16
V: TRBV4-1
D: TRBD1
size: NA
CDR3: CASSLTDRGLGETQYF
DNA: TGCGCCAGCTCCCTCACGGACAGGGGGCTGGGAGAGACCCAGTACTTC

J: TRBJ2-5
length: 17
V: TRBV3-1
D: NA
size: few
CDR3: CASSQDGRGRQSETQYF
DNA: TGTGCCAGCAGCCAAGATGGAAGGGGCCGGCAATCTGAGACCCAGTACTTC

J: TRBJ2-3
length: 13
V: TRBV29-1
D: NA
size: NA
CDR3: CSVDPTSTGTQYF
DNA: TGCAGCGTTGACCCGACTTCCACAGGTACGCAGTATTTT